Below, 14 T cell receptor beta chains from the same sample are listed, as sequenced in a study of T cell changes during pregnancy in multiple sclerosis. Here immunoSEQ multiplex PCR was the method, and the copy in TCRdb shows in-frame clones only, minus some. The sample lists some 60,000 clones; about nine tenths were seen once. Specimen: peripheral blood, collected in the second trimester of pregnancy. Receptors originate from a female donor in good health, enrolled as a control in a pregnancy study.

This clone was seen only once. The CDR3, as DNA: TGTGCCATCAGTGATCGACTAGATCAGTACTTC. Residues: CAISDRLDQYF. This chain links TRBV10-3 with TRBJ2-7; the D gene is possibly TRBD2 (6 bases). The CDR3 sequence is 11 residues long. Germline CDR1 is ENHRY and CDR2 is SYGVKD. The germline V and J ends were trimmed by 3 bases and 10 bases, with 10 bases remaining between them.

This clone was seen a handful of times. This rearrangement joins TRBV6-4 to TRBJ1-1; perhaps TRBD1 as D (6 bases). Trimming cost V 2 bases and J 0 bases, with 19 bases left between them. The CDR3 is made up of 18 amino acids. CDR1 and CDR2 from the germline V gene are MRHNA and SNTAGT. The CDR3 protein is CASSDGRGGRRMNTEAFF. DNA of the CDR3: TGTGCCAGCAGTGACGGGAGGGGGGGACGACGCATGAACACTGAAGCTTTCTTT.

The V gene is TRBV7-3, the J gene TRBJ2-1; a weak D match, TRBD1 (5 bases). The germline V gene has CDR1 SGHTA and CDR2 FQGTGA. Trimming left V 5 bases short and J 2 bases short, with 13 bases between. The CDR3 totals 15 residues. CDR3 in DNA: TGTGCCAGCAGCATAGATTTAGGGGCCTACAATGAGCAGTTCTTC. It specifies CASSIDLGAYNEQFF.

This chain links TRBV4-1 with TRBJ1-1; 9 nucleotides agree with TRBD1. Per germline, CDR1 MGHRA and CDR2 YSYEKL. V lost 4 bases, J lost 4 bases, and 19 bases stayed unmatched. The CDR3 consists of 19 residues. This chain's CDR3 is CASSLSTGGFLRGGTEAFF. CDR3 sequence (DNA): TGCGCCAGCAGCCTCAGCACAGGGGGCTTTCTCCGTGGTGGCACTGAAGCTTTCTTT.

The chain carries TRBV19 and TRBJ1-6, with TRBD1 matching 11 bases. Trimming cost V 7 bases and J 8 bases; bases outside gene matches: 1. The CDR3 length is 13 residues. Per germline, CDR1 LNHDA and CDR2 SQIVND (reference sequence). CDR3 DNA: TGTGCCAGTAAGGACAGGGGGCATTCACCCCTCCACTTT. This translates into CASKDRGHSPLHF.

The chain links TRBV18 to TRBJ1-1, with TRBD1 matching over 8 bases. The CDR3 has 15 residues. In germline, CDR1 is KGHSH, CDR2 LQKENI. V was pared by 4 bases and J by 4 bases, with 8 bases of the junction left unmatched. For the CDR3, the DNA is TGTGCCAGCTCACTAGCGACAGGGGATTTCACTGAAGCTTTCTTT. Translating it yields CASSLATGDFTEAFF.

This clone occurred once. The chain recombines TRBV5-6 with TRBJ1-5, with 9 bases fitting TRBD1. The CDR3 runs to 15 residues. V shed 4 bases, J shed 6 bases, and the junction held 8 bases outside the gene matches. CDR1 is SGHDT and CDR2 is YYEEEE in the germline V gene. CDR3: CASSTGTGLGQPQHF. The CDR3 DNA is TGTGCCAGCAGCACCGGGACAGGGTTAGGTCAGCCCCAGCATTTT.

This rearrangement joins TRBV11-2 to TRBJ2-7; a possible D gene is TRBD2 (6 bases). V dropped 0 bases and J dropped 5 bases, with 11 bases sitting between them. Germline V CDR1 and CDR2: SGHAT, FQNNGV. The CDR3 is made up of 14 amino acids. DNA of the CDR3: TGTGCCAGCAGCTTAGAGGGAGGTTTTGACGAGCAGTACTTC. This gives the protein CASSLEGGFDEQYF.

The chain is built from TRBV7-9 and TRBJ2-7, with a weak D call TRBD1 (5 bases). The CDR3 sequence is 12 residues long. The V end was cut by 6 bases, the J end by 3 bases, with 9 bases between. The V gene's germline CDR1 is SEHNR and CDR2 FQNEAQ (reference sequence). The CDR3 protein is CASSDSHYEQYF. The CDR3 DNA follows: TGTGCCAGCAGTGACAGCCACTACGAGCAGTACTTC.

The V and J genes are TRBV18 and TRBJ2-1; 8 bases map to TRBD2. The CDR3 spans 15 residues. The ends lost 2 bases at V and 2 bases at J; junction bases unmatched: 2. Germline V gene data show CDR1 as KGHSH and CDR2 as LQKENI. CDR3 DNA sequence: TGTGCCAGCTCACCATCAGCGGGGGCCTACAATGAGCAGTTCTTC. Its protein is CASSPSAGAYNEQFF.

J is TRBJ2-5 and V is TRBV7-9; D may be TRBD1 (6 bases). The ends were cut back, 6 bases at V and 5 bases at J, with 13 bases in the middle. There are 13 residues in the CDR3. The germline V gene has CDR1 SEHNR and CDR2 FQNEAQ (reference sequence). The CDR3 DNA is TGTGCCAGCAGGTCCGGTCAGGGGGAGACCCAGTACTTC. This gives the protein CASRSGQGETQYF. The full variable domain, its missing parts supplied by reference TRBV7-9 and TRBJ2-5, is DTGVSQNPRHKITKRGQNVTFRCDPISEHNRLYWYRQTLGQGPEFLTYFQNEAQLEKSRLLSDRFSAERPKGSFSTLEIQRTEQGDSAMYLCASRSGQGETQYFGPGTRLLVL.

The chain has TRBV4-1 and TRBJ2-7; tentative D call: TRBD1 (5 bases). The ends were cut back, 3 bases at V and 0 bases at J, with 12 bases in the middle. This CDR3 spans 15 amino acids. Germline V gene lookup returns CDR1 MGHRA and CDR2 YSYEKL. CDR3 bases: TGCGCCAGCAGCCATACGACAGCTTACTCCTACGAGCAGTACTTC. This sequence encodes CASSHTTAYSYEQYF.

V usage is TRBV29-1 and J usage is TRBJ2-1; TRBD1 is a possible D gene (7 bases). V shed 3 bases and J shed 5 bases, with 20 bases lying between them. This CDR3 region has 16 residues. Per germline, CDR1 SQVTM and CDR2 ANQGSEA. Here the CDR3 reads CSVDSGRGTVHNEQFF. In nucleotides, the CDR3 is TGCAGCGTTGATAGCGGTCGGGGGACAGTCCACAATGAGCAGTTCTTC.

This chain links TRBV15 with TRBJ1-1, with 10 bases aligning to TRBD1. The V gene end was trimmed by 6 bases and the J gene end by 11 bases; junction bases not matched to a gene: 12. This CDR3 comprises 14 residues. In germline, CDR1 is LNHNV, CDR2 YYDKDF (reference sequence). The CDR3 protein is CATRTTGGGVRAFF. For the CDR3, the DNA is TGTGCCACCAGAACGACAGGGGGCGGAGTACGGGCTTTCTTT.